A selection of T cell receptor beta chains follows, all from one sample in a study of sequential checkpoint blockade in melanoma. TCRdb keeps only in-frame clones here, not all; method: immunoSEQ multiplex PCR. In the table there are under 20,000 clones, 26% of which are singletons. Sequenced here: tumor tissue (inferred from file names), sampled from a patient given nivolumab and ipilimumab in sequence. The receptors come from a human donor with melanoma. Both conserved end residues are part of each CDR3. D genes are given only for firm matches. Clone size appears in some rows only: once, few, many, or a class for an expanded clone.

j_call	clone_size	d_call	v_call	cdr3_nt	cdr3_aa
TRBJ2-7	NA	NA	TRBV6-7	TGTGCCACCAATGTGGATCCCTACGAGCAGTACTTC	CATNVDPYEQYF
TRBJ2-7	few	NA	TRBV2	TGTGCCAGCAGTGGGGGGACATCACTCTACGAGCAGTACTTC	CASSGGTSLYEQYF
TRBJ1-5	few	NA	TRBV6-8	TGTGCCAGCAGTTACGCACCGGAGGTAGGTCAGCCCCAGCATTTT	CASSYAPEVGQPQHF
TRBJ1-5	NA	TRBD1	TRBV6-8	TGTGCCAGCAGCAGAGACAGGGACCTCAATCAGCCCCAGCATTTT	CASSRDRDLNQPQHF
TRBJ2-5	few	NA	TRBV7-6	TGTGCCAGCAGCCCGACACAATTGGTAACGTACCAAGAGACCCAGTACTTC	CASSPTQLVTYQETQYF
TRBJ1-5	few	NA	TRBV30	TGTGCCTGGAGTGTACAGAGTGGTCAGCCCCAGCATTTT	CAWSVQSGQPQHF
TRBJ2-3	NA	NA	TRBV6-8	TGTGCCAGCTTGGCGGGGACCACAGATACGCAGTATTTT	CASLAGTTDTQYF
TRBJ2-1	NA	NA	TRBV11-3	TGTGCCAGCAGCCCATGGGGGGTAGGGTTCAATGAGCAGTTCTTC	CASSPWGVGFNEQFF
TRBJ2-6	few	NA	TRBV6-8	TGTGCCACCCAGCACCTTACATCTGGGGCCAACGTCCTGACTTTC	CATQHLTSGANVLTF
TRBJ2-1	few	NA	TRBV7-5	TGTGCCAGCAGCTTAAACGGGGGGGCCTCCTACAATGAGCAGTTCTTC	CASSLNGGASYNEQFF
TRBJ1-1	NA	NA	TRBV14	TGTGCCAGCAGCCCGCAGGGGTACACTGAAGCTTTCTTT	CASSPQGYTEAFF
TRBJ1-3	NA	NA	TRBV6-8	TGTGCCAGCATCAAACAGGGCGTCGGAAACACCATATATTTT	CASIKQGVGNTIYF
TRBJ2-1	NA	NA	TRBV19	TGTGCCAGTAGTATCAGGCAGAGCTCCTACAATGAGCAGTTCTTC	CASSIRQSSYNEQFF
TRBJ2-5	NA	TRBD1	TRBV6-8	TGTGCCAGCAGGGGTACGACAGGGGAGACCCAGTACTTC	CASRGTTGETQYF
TRBJ2-2	few	NA	TRBV28	TGTGCCAGCAGTTTATGGCAGGGTAACACCGGGGAGCTGTTTTTT	CASSLWQGNTGELFF